The entry below describes one T cell receptor beta chain. Assay used: immunoSEQ multiplex PCR; TCRdb lists only in-frame clones, some missing. There are about 230,000 clones in the sample; roughly 79% occur only once, and 7.5% lies in the top ten. The sample is drawn from a study of blood T cell repertoires in COVID-19. About the research overall: PBMCs, B-cell-depleted T cells, or T cells provided the cDNA or gDNA that made up the material.

The sample was peripheral blood. This receptor was identified in a woman of 80 years or more with COVID-19, enrolled during active disease.

The CDR3 region is CASSGGDRPNEKLFF. CDR3 nucleotide sequence: TGTGCCAGCAGCGGGGGGGACAGACCTAATGAAAAACTGTTTTTT. The chain has TRBV28 and TRBJ1-4; TRBD1 matches at 7 bases. The trim removed 6 bases at V and 3 bases at J, leaving 7 bases unmatched. The CDR3 is 15 residues long. The germline V gene encodes CDR1 MDHEN and CDR2 SYDVKM.